Listed below are T cell receptor beta chains from one sample, sequenced in a study of T cell responses to AZD1222 COVID-19 vaccine. TCRdb keeps only in-frame clones here, not all; method: immunoSEQ multiplex PCR. Here the sample spans tens of thousands of clones, roughly three quarters being singletons. The sequencing here drew on peripheral blood, taken on day 0 of MenACWY control vaccination. These receptor sequences come from an adult in good health. CDR3s include the opening cysteine and the closing phenylalanine or tryptophan.

J	length	V	CDR3
TRBJ2-1	14	TRBV24-1	CATSLAGDNNEQFF
TRBJ1-2	12	TRBV28	CASSPDSYGYTF
TRBJ2-1	12	TRBV9	CASSVDGWRQFF
TRBJ1-5	12	TRBV5-4	CASSRDSEPQHF
TRBJ1-1	16	TRBV28	CASSRRLQGIPTEAFF
TRBJ2-2	11	TRBV19	CASSRAGELFF
TRBJ2-2	15	TRBV2	CASRKTGANTGELFF
TRBJ1-5	12	TRBV5-4	CASSIQGQPQHF
TRBJ1-5	15	TRBV5-6	CASSRDRGGNQPQHF
TRBJ2-7	14	TRBV12-5	CASGLEGARYEQYF
TRBJ1-1	13	TRBV6-5	CASSPDRSTEAFF
TRBJ1-4	15	TRBV3-1/TRBV3-2	CASSPTGAVGEKLFF
TRBJ2-5	13	TRBV2	CASSGNAQETQYF
TRBJ1-1	14	TRBV19	CASSSTAMNTEAFF
TRBJ2-7	16	TRBV9	CASSSFGTGYPYEQYF
TRBJ2-3	18	TRBV5-1	CASSWGLVGGGPTDTQYF
TRBJ2-7	14	TRBV6-5	CNTGQAGAVNEQYF
TRBJ2-1	14	TRBV30	CAWSPTPDYNEQFF
TRBJ1-2	15	TRBV7-2	CASSFDLTGRGGYTF
TRBJ1-1	15	TRBV6-4	CASRLVPGSGTEAFF
TRBJ2-1	15	TRBV6-5	CASSYSSLHYNEQFF
TRBJ1-1	13	TRBV5-8	CASSFRQIAEAFF
TRBJ2-7	13	TRBV5-6	CASSGGQVNEQYF
TRBJ1-2	17	TRBV5-6	CASSSPGTGPRDYGYTF